This T cell receptor (beta chain) comes out of a study of CD8 T cells in Susac syndrome. cDNA came from about 0.5 to 1 ug RNA primed by random hexamers. TCRdb re-derived calls from the immunoSEQ multiplex PCR reads in MiXCR, one entry per CDR3 protein. This sample yields some 240,000 distinct CDR3 sequences, of which about 96% are seen a single time; 0.1% belongs to the top ten. Material: CD4+ T cells from PBMCs. The TCR was taken from a human donor with Susac syndrome.

CDR3 residues: CASSFVRLWTTYEQYF. CDR3 bases: TGTGCCAGCAGTTTCGTGCGACTCTGGACCACCTACGAGCAGTACTTC. V and J are TRBV28 and TRBJ2-7; D gene uncertain. CDR1 is MDHEN and CDR2 is SYDVKM in the germline V gene. This CDR3 region has 16 residues. V dropped 3 bases and J dropped 2 bases, with 17 bases sitting between them.